Following are 25 T cell receptor beta chains from one sample sequenced in a study of spatial heterogeneity in lung cancer. Study conclusions and caveats: Tumoral mutation counts were tracked by counts of expanded intratumoral alpha and beta TCRs.

These TCRs' antigens remain unknown. Time point indicated: sample taken at primary tumor resection. TCRdb re-analysed the 5' RACE reads in MiXCR, keeping a single row per CDR3 protein. There are more than 10,000 distinct CDR3 sequences in the sample; around 3.2% occur only once, and roughly 17% lies in the top ten. The sample was lung tumor tissue, taken at surgery. The receptors were sampled from a male donor with early-stage non-small cell lung cancer.

This clonotype was picked up many times. The chain uses TRBV27 and TRBJ2-7; D possibly corresponds to TRBD2 (5 bases). V dropped 7 bases and J dropped 2 bases, with 12 bases sitting between them. This CDR3 has 13 amino acids. Germline V gene sequence: CDR1 MNHEY, CDR2 SMNVEV (reference sequence). The DNA for the CDR3 is TGTGCCAGCAAGAGGGCATCGACCTACGAGCAGTACTTC. This encodes CASKRASTYEQYF.

This clonotype ranks as medium-sized. The chain employs TRBV7-2 and TRBJ2-7, with TRBD1 matching 9 bases. V shed 5 bases, J shed 5 bases, and the junction held 7 bases outside the gene matches. The CDR3 loop spans 14 amino acids. Germline-derived CDR1 and CDR2 are SGHTA and FQGNSA. The CDR3 here is CASSARDRVHEQYF. As DNA, the CDR3 is TGTGCCAGCAGCGCCCGGGACAGGGTCCACGAGCAGTACTTC.

This clonotype rates as medium-sized. V is TRBV27 and J is TRBJ1-6, with unresolved D. The germline V gene encodes CDR1 MNHEY and CDR2 SMNVEV (reference sequence). V lost 4 bases and J 7 bases, leaving 14 bases between the germline ends. There are 15 residues in the CDR3. The CDR3 loop is CASSSGLLRNSPLHF. The CDR3 bases are TGTGCCAGCAGTTCAGGACTACTGCGGAATTCACCCCTCCACTTT.

This clonotype is labeled medium-sized. This CDR3 is CASSSYEGPNTGELFF. The CDR3 bases are TGTGCCAGCAGCAGCTATGAGGGACCGAACACCGGGGAGCTGTTTTTT. This sequence joins TRBV11-3 and TRBJ2-2; D possibly matches TRBD1 or TRBD2 (5 bases each). Germline values: CDR1 SGHNT, CDR2 YENEEA. Trimming stripped 5 bases from V and 0 bases from J, with 13 bases between. This CDR3 spans 16 amino acids.

In this sample, this clonotype turned up a few times. At one end the junction does not follow the germline gene, possibly because of a read error. The V gene is TRBV25-1, the J gene TRBJ1-2; D is uncertain. This CDR3 is 11 amino acids long. Germline CDR1 reads MGHDK; CDR2 reads SYGVNS. CDR3 in DNA: TGTGCCAGCAGTGAGAACTATGGCGACACCTTC. This gives the protein CASSENYGDTF.

The J gene is TRBJ2-3, the V gene TRBV24-1, with TRBD1 as a possible D gene (5 bases). V lost 3 bases and J lost 0, with 9 bases in between. Germline CDR1 is KGHDR and CDR2 is SFDVKD. The CDR3 is 15 residues long. CDR3 sequence (DNA): TGTGCCACCAGTGATGAACAGGATAGCACAGATACGCAGTATTTT. Its protein is CATSDEQDSTDTQYF.

This clonotype was seen ten or more times. This sequence joins TRBV7-9 and TRBJ1-5; D is ambiguous. Germline loops: CDR1 SEHNR, CDR2 FQNEAQ (reference sequence). The ends were cut back, 5 bases at V and 0 bases at J, with 11 bases in the middle. The CDR3 consists of 15 residues. The CDR3 nucleotides are TGTGCCAGCAGCCCATCCGATTATAGCAATCAGCCCCAGCATTTT. This translates into CASSPSDYSNQPQHF.

This clonotype was seen repeatedly, ten times or more. This chain joins TRBV7-6 and TRBJ2-7; either TRBD1 or TRBD2 may fit D (5 bases each). The CDR3 loop spans 13 amino acids. V lost 5 bases to trimming and J lost 7 bases, with 15 bases between them. Germline V gene data show CDR1 as SGHVS and CDR2 as FNYEAQ. CDR3 region: CASSLGTRREQYF. The CDR3, as DNA: TGTGCCAGCAGCCTAGGGACCCGCCGGGAGCAGTACTTC.

The rearrangement joins TRBV7-2 to TRBJ1-2, with a tentative D call TRBD1 (6 bases). V lost 4 bases and J 8 bases, leaving 14 bases between the germline ends. CDR3 length equals 13 residues. Germline CDR1 reads SGHTA; CDR2 reads FQGNSA. CDR3 nucleotides: TGTGCCAGCAGCTACATACAGGGAAACGGCTACACCTTC. Translation gives CASSYIQGNGYTF.

This clonotype was seen many times. The V and J genes are TRBV27 and TRBJ2-7; D is unresolved. Germline lookup yields CDR1 MNHEY and CDR2 SMNVEV (reference sequence). This CDR3 is built from 14 residues. The V end was cut by 4 bases, the J end by 1 base, with 11 bases between. For the CDR3, the DNA is TGTGCCAGCAGTTCGTACTCGGATTCCTACGAGCAGTACTTC. It translates to CASSSYSDSYEQYF.

This clonotype qualifies as medium-sized (0.01 to 0.1%). V is TRBV7-8 and J is TRBJ1-3; the D is unclear. Trimming stripped 6 bases from V and 0 bases from J, with 15 bases between. The CDR3 sequence is 16 residues long. Germline V CDR1 and CDR2: SGHVS, FQNEAQ. In DNA form, the CDR3 reads TGTGCCAGCAGTTACGGGGTGGACCACTCTGGAAACACCATATATTTT. Translated: CASSYGVDHSGNTIYF.

This clonotype was observed a handful of times. This may be a read error, as it is one base from a much larger clone. The rearrangement links TRBV27 to TRBJ1-5; D may be TRBD1 (6 bases). The germline V gene encodes CDR1 MNHEY and CDR2 SMNVEV (reference sequence). The length of the CDR3 is 15 residues. CDR3 sequence reads: CASRTGPGSNQPQNF. The CDR3 nucleotides are TGTGCCAGCAGAACAGGGCCAGGGAGCAATCAGCCCCAGAATTTT.

This clonotype showed up many times. The chain employs TRBV28 and TRBJ2-7, with 9 bases aligning to TRBD2. V was clipped by 7 bases and J by 7 bases; unmatched bases: 14. CDR1 is MDHEN and CDR2 is SYDVKM in the germline V gene. CDR3 size: 15 residues. This CDR3 is CASIRLAGGPVEQYF. In DNA form, the CDR3 reads TGTGCCAGCATCCGGCTGGCGGGGGGGCCGGTTGAGCAGTACTTC.

This clonotype is labeled medium-sized (0.01 to 0.1%). The chain is built from TRBV12-3 or TRBV12-4 and TRBJ1-5, with 9 nucleotides matching TRBD1. This CDR3 region has 16 residues. V lost 6 bases to trimming and J lost 2 bases; unmatched junction nucleotides: 8. Written as DNA, the CDR3 is TGTGCCAGCAGCCAAAGGACAGGGGTGGGCAATCAGCCCCAGCATTTT. Its protein product is CASSQRTGVGNQPQHF.

This clonotype was recorded many times. The rearrangement uses TRBV6-6 and TRBJ1-2; weak D call: TRBD1 (6 bases). V was cut by 0 bases and J by 8 bases, with 16 bases left in between. Germline V gene lookup returns CDR1 MNHNY and CDR2 SVGAGI (reference sequence). The CDR3 length is 15 residues. CDR3 nucleotides: TGTGCCAGCAGTTACTCGACTCCGGGGGCTCAGGGCTACACCTTC. Translated, it gives CASSYSTPGAQGYTF.

This clonotype was recorded many times. The chain combines TRBV27 with TRBJ2-1, with 10 bases fitting TRBD2. Germline CDR1 and CDR2: MNHEY and SMNVEV (reference sequence). This CDR3 contains 15 residues. With V trimmed by 7 bases and J by 4 bases, 7 bases remained unmatched. This CDR3 reads CASTSTSGAYNEQFF. Written as DNA, the CDR3 is TGTGCCAGCACTTCAACTAGCGGGGCTTACAATGAGCAGTTCTTC.

This clonotype was recorded at least ten times. The V call is TRBV20-1, the J call TRBJ2-5; 10 bases are shared with TRBD2. V lost 5 bases and J lost 1; bases outside the gene matches: 4. Germline CDR1 and CDR2: DFQATT and SNEGSKA (reference sequence). The CDR3 is 14 residues long. DNA for the CDR3: TGCAGTGCTGTAGCGGGGGGTCTCCAAGAGACCCAGTACTTC. It is translated as CSAVAGGLQETQYF.

This clonotype was picked up many times. The chain uses TRBV7-2 and TRBJ2-3; 9 positions match TRBD1. V trimming: 4 bases; J trimming: 10 bases; junction bases outside the gene matches: 9. The CDR3 sequence is 14 residues long. Germline V CDR1 and CDR2: SGHTA, FQGNSA. CDR3 in DNA: TGTGCCAGCAGCTCGGACAGGGGAGGCAATTCGCAGTATTTT. Its protein is CASSSDRGGNSQYF.

This clonotype was seen many times. The chain joins TRBV12-3 or TRBV12-4 to TRBJ1-5; D is undetermined. This CDR3 contains 14 residues. With 2 bases removed from V and 4 bases from J, the gap between germline ends came to 9 bases. The CDR3 sequence is CASSLTTQNQPQHF. CDR3 DNA sequence: TGTGCCAGCAGTTTAACGACGCAGAATCAGCCCCAGCATTTT.

This clonotype was found many times. The J gene is TRBJ2-1, the V gene TRBV5-1; D possibly matches TRBD1 or TRBD2 (6 bases each). With 4 bases removed from V and 2 bases from J, the gap between germline ends came to 19 bases. Looked up from germline, CDR1 is SGHRS and CDR2 is YFSETQ. The CDR3 sequence is 17 residues long. CDR3 sequence: CASSLGPLGGTYNEQFF. In nucleotides, the CDR3 is TGCGCCAGCAGCCTCGGCCCGCTCGGGGGCACCTACAATGAGCAGTTCTTC.

The V call is TRBV30, the J call TRBJ1-5; 7 bases map to TRBD1. Germline assignment: CDR1 GTSNPN and CDR2 SVGIG (reference sequence). The CDR3 length is 14 residues. V dropped 3 bases and J dropped 3; count of bases not matched to a gene: 5. DNA for the CDR3: TGTGCCTGGAGCGCTGGGACAGTCAATCAGCCCCAGCATTTT. Its protein product is CAWSAGTVNQPQHF. Supplemented by reference TRBV30 and TRBJ1-5, the full variable domain reads SQTIHQWPATLVQPVGSPLSLECTVEGTSNPNLYWYRQAAGRGLQLLFYSVGIGQISSEVPQNLSASRPQDRQFILSSKKLLLSDSGFYLCAWSAGTVNQPQHFGDGTRLSIL.

This clonotype occurred many times. The genes are TRBV5-5 and TRBJ2-7; D gene unclear. This CDR3 comprises 14 residues. Looked up from germline, CDR1 is SGHKS and CDR2 is YYEKEE (reference sequence). The ends were cut back, 1 base at V and 6 bases at J, with 14 bases in the middle. CDR3 coding DNA: TGTGCCAGCAGCTTGTCGGGCGGCACTCCCGAGCAGTACTTC. Its protein product is CASSLSGGTPEQYF.

This clonotype was seen ten or more times. The CDR3 spells CAWSGLTGTEAFF. DNA of the CDR3: TGTGCCTGGAGTGGGCTCACCGGGACTGAAGCTTTCTTT. The gene calls are TRBV30 and TRBJ1-1, with D unclear. V was cut by 1 base and J by 5 bases, with 11 bases left in between. CDR3 length equals 13 residues. Looked up from germline, CDR1 is GTSNPN and CDR2 is SVGIG (reference sequence).

This clonotype was counted ten times or more. The chain combines TRBV9 with TRBJ1-4; D unclear. The CDR3 consists of 13 residues. Trimming took 3 bases from V and 8 from J, leaving 11 bases between them. The germline V gene has CDR1 SGDLS and CDR2 YYNGEE. CDR3 nucleotides: TGTGCCAGCAGCGGCGCGCTGGGAGAAAAACTGTTTTTT. This gives the protein CASSGALGEKLFF.

This clonotype appeared many times. The chain uses TRBV20-1 and TRBJ2-5; the D is unclear. Germline V gene lookup returns CDR1 DFQATT and CDR2 SNEGSKA (reference sequence). Between the trimmed V and J ends, which lost 0 bases and 2 bases, there was a span of 10 bases. This CDR3 spans 14 amino acids. CDR3 sequence reads: CSAREGNLQETQYF. CDR3 nucleotide sequence: TGCAGTGCTAGAGAGGGGAACTTACAAGAGACCCAGTACTTC.